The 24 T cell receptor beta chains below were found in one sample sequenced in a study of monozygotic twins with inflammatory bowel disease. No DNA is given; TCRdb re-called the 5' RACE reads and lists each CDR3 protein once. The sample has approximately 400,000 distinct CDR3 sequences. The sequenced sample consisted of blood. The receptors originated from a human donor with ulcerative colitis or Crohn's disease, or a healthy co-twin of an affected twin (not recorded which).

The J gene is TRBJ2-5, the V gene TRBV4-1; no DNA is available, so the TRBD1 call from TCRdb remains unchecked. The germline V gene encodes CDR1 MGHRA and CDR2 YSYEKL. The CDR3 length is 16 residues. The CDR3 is CASSRPTRQVGETQYF.

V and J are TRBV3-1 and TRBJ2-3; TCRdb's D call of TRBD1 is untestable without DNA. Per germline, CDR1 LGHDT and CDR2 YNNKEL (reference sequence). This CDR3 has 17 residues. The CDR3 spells CASSQRAQNPSTDTQYF.

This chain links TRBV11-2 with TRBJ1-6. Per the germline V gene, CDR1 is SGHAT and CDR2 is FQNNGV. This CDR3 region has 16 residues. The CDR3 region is CASSLVSGGVGSPLHF.

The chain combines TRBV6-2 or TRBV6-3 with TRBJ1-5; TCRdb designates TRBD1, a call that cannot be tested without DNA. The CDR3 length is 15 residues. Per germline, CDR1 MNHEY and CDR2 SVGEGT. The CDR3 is CASSFRQAVDQPQHF.

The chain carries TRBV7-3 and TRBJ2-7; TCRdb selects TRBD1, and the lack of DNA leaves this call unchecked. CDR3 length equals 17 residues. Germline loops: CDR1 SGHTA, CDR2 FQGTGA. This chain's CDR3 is CASSLRKLGTGDYEQYF.

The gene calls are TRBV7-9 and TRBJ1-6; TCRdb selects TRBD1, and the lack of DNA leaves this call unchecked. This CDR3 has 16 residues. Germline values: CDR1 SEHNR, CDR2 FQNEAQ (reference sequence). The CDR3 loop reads CASSPVGGPYYSPLHF.

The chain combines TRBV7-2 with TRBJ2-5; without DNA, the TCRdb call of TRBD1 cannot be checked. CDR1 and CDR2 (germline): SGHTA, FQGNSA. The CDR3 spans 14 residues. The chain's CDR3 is CASSRTGRAETQYF.

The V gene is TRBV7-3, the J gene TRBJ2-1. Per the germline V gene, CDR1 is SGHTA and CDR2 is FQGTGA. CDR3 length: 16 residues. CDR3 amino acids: CASSPSTHTSYNEQFF.

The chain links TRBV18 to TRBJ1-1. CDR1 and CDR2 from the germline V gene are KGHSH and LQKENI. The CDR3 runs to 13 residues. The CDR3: CASSQRGDNEAFF.

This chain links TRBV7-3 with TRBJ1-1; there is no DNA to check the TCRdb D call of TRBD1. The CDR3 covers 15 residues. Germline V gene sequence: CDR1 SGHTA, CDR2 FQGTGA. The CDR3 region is CASSLNRVGGTEAFF. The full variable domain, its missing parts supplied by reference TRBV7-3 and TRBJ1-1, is GAGVSQTPSNKVTEKGKYVELRCDPISGHTALYWYRQSLGQGPEFLIYFQGTGAADDSGLPNDRFFAVRPEGSVSTLKIQRTERGDSAVYLCASSLNRVGGTEAFFGQGTRLTVV.

The chain's CDR3 is CASSLSGGAREQYF. The J gene is TRBJ2-7, the V gene TRBV27; TCRdb calls TRBD1, which cannot be checked without DNA. From germline, CDR1 is MNHEY and CDR2 SMNVEV (reference sequence). The CDR3 is made up of 14 amino acids.

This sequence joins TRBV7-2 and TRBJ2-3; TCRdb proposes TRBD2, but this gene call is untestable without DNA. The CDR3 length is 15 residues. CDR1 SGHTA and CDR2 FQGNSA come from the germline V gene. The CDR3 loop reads CASLRTSGVADTQYF. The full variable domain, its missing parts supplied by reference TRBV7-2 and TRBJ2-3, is GAGVSQSPSNKVTEKGKDVELRCDPISGHTALYWYRQSLGQGLEFLIYFQGNSAPDKSGLPSDRFSAERTGGSVSTLTIQRTQQEDSAVYLCASLRTSGVADTQYFGPGTRLTVL.

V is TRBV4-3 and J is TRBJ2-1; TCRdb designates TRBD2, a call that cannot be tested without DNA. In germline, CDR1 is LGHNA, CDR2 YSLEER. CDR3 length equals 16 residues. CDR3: CASSSPSGVSYNEQFF.

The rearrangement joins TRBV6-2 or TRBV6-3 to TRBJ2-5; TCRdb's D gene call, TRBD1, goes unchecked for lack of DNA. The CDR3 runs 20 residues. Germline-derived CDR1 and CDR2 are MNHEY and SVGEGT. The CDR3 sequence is CASSYQAGTGDWGSQETQYF.

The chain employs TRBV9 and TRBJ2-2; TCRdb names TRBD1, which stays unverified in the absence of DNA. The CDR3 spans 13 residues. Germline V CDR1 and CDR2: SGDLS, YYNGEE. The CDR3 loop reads CASSTRVNGELFF.

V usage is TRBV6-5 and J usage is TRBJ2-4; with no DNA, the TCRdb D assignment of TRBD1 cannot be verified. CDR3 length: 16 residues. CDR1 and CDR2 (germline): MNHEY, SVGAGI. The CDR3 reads CASSYGGLLAKNIQYF.

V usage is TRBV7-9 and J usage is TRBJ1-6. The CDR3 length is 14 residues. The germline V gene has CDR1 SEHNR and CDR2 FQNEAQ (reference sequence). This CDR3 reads CASSGVQNNSPLHF. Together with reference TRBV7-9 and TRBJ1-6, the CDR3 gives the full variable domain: DTGVSQNPRHKITKRGQNVTFRCDPISEHNRLYWYRQTLGQGPEFLTYFQNEAQLEKSRLLSDRFSAERPKGSFSTLEIQRTEQGDSAMYLCASSGVQNNSPLHFGNGTRLTVT.

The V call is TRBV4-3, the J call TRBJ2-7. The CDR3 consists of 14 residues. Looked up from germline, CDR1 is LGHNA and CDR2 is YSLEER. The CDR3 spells CASSQNLDGYEQYF.

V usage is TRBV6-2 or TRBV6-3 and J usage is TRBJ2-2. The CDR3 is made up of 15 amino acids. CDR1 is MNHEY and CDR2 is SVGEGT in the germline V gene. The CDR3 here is CASSPYRANTGELFF.

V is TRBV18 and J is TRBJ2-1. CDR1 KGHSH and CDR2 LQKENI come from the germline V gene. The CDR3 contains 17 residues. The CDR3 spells CASSPPEGGSSYNEQFF.

CDR3 amino acids: CASSLQHNTEAFF. This sequence joins TRBV12-3 or TRBV12-4 and TRBJ1-1. This CDR3 comprises 13 residues.

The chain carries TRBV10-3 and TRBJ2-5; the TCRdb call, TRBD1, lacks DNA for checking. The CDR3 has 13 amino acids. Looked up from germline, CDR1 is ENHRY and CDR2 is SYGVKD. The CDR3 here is CAISYRGGETQYF.

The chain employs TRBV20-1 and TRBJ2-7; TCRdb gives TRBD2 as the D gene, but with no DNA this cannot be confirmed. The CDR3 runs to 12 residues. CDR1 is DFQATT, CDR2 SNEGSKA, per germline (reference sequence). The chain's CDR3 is CSATGGVNEQYF.

The CDR3: CATPLRGSGEKLFF. V and J are TRBV24-1 and TRBJ1-4; TCRdb designates TRBD1, a call that cannot be tested without DNA. Germline CDR1 is KGHDR and CDR2 is SFDVKD. The CDR3 totals 14 residues.